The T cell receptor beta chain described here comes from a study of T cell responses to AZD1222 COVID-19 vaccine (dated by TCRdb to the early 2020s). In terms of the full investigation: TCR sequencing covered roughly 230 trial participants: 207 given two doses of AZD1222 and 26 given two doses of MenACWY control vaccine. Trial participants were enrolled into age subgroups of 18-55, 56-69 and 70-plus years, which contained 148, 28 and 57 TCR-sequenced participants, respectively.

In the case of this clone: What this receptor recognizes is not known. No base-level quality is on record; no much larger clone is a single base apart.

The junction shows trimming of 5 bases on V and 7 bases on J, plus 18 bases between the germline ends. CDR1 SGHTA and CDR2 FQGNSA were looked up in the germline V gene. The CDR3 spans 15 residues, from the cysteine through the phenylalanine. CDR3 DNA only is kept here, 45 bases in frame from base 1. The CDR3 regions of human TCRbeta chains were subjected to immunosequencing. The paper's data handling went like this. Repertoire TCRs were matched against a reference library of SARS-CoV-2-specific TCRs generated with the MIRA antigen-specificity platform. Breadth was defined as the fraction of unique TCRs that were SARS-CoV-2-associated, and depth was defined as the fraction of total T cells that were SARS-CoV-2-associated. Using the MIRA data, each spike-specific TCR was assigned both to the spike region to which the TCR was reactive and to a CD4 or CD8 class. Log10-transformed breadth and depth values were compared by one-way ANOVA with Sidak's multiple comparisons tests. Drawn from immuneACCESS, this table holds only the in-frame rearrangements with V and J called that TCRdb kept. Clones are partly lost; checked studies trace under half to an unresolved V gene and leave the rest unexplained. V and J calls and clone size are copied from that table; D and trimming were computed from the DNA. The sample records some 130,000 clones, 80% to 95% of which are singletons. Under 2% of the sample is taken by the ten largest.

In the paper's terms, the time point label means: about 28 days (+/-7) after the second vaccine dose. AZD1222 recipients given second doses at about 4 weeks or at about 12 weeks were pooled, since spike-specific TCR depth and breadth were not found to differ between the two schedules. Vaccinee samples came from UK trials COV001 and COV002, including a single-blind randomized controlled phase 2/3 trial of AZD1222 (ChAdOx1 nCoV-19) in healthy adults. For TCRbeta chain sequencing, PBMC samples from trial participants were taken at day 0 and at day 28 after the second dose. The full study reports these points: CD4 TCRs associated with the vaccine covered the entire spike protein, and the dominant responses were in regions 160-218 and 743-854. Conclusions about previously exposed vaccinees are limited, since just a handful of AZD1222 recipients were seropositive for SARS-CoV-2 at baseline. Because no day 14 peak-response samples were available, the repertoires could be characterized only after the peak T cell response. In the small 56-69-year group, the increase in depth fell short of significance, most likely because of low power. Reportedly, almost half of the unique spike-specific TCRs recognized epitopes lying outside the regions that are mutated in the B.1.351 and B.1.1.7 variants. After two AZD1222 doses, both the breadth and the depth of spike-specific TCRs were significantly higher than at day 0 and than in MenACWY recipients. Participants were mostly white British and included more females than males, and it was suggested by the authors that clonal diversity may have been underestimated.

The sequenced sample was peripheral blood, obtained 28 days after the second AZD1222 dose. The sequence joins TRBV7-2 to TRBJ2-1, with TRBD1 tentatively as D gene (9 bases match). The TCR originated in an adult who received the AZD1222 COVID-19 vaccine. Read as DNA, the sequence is TGTGCCAGCAGCACCTATAGCGGGACAGGGAATGAGCAGTTCTTC. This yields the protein CASSTYSGTGNEQFF. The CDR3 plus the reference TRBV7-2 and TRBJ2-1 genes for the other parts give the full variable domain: GAGVSQSPSNKVTEKGKDVELRCDPISGHTALYWYRQSLGQGLEFLIYFQGNSAPDKSGLPSDRFSAERTGGSVSTLTIQRTQQEDSAVYLCASSTYSGTGNEQFFGPGTRLTVL.